This T cell receptor beta chain came from a study of cytomegalovirus exposure and HLA in healthy donors. CDR3 size: 14 residues. Looked up from germline, CDR1 is SNHLY and CDR2 is FYNNEI. J lost 4 bases, V lost 7 bases, and 7 bases had no gene match. PCR used 60 Vbeta primers and 13 Jbeta primers. TCRdb's copy holds only in-frame clones and misses some; the assay was immunoSEQ multiplex PCR. The data show about 110,000 clones, with 81% seen just once and 2.2% held by the top ten. The TCR sequence derives from a woman aged 25 to 45 in good health and CMV-seronegative. The rearrangement uses TRBV2 and TRBJ1-1; TRBD1 matches at 9 bases. Sequencing used PBMCs. CDR3 nucleotide sequence: TGTGCCAGCATTCCGGACAGGGGAGGCACTGAAGCTTTCTTT. Its translation: CASIPDRGGTEAFF.